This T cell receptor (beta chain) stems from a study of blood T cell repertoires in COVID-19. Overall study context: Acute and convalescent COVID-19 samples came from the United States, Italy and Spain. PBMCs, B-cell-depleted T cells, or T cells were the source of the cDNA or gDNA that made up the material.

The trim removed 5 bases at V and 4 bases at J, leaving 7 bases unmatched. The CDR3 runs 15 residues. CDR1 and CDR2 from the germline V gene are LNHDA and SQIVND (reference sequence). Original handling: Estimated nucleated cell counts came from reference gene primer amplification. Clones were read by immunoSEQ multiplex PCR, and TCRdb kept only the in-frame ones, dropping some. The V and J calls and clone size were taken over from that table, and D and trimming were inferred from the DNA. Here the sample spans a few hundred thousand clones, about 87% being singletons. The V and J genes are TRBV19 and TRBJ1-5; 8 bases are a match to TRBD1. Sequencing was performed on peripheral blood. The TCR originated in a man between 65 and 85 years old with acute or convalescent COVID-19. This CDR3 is CASSEDRVRNQPQHF. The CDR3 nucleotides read TGTGCCAGTAGTGAGGACAGGGTTCGAAATCAGCCCCAGCATTTT.